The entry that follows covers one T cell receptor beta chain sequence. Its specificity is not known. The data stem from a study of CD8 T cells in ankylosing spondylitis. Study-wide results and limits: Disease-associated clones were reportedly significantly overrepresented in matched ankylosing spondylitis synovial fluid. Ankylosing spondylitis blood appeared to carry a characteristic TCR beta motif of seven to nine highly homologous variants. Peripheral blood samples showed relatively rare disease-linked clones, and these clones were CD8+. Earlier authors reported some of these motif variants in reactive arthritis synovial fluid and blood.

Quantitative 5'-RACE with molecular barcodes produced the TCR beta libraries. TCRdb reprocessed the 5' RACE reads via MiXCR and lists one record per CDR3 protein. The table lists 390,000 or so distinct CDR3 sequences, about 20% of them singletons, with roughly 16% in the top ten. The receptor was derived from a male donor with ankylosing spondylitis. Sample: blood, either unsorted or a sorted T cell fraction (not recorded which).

The CDR3 protein is CASSLGSGTVAFADTQYF. The CDR3 DNA reads TGTGCCAGCAGCTTAGGGTCCGGGACGGTGGCTTTCGCAGATACGCAGTATTTT. The chain couples TRBV7-3 to TRBJ2-3; D is possibly TRBD1 or TRBD2 (5 bases each). The CDR3 contains 18 residues. Trimming removed 2 bases at V and 4 bases at J, with 22 bases between. CDR1 SGHTA and CDR2 FQGTGA come from the germline V gene.